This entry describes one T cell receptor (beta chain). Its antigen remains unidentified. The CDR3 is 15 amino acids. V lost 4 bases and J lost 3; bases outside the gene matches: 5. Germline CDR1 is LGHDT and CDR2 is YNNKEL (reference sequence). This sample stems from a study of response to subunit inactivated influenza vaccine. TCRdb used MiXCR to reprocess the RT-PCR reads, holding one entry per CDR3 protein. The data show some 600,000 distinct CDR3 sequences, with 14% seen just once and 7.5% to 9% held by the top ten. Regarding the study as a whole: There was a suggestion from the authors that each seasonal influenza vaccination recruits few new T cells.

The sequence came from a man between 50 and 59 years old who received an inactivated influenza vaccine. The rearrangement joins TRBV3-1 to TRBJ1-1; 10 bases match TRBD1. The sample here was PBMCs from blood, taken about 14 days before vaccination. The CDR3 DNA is TGTGCCAGCAGCCCCATGACAGGGGGCTACACTGAAGCTTTCTTT. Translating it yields CASSPMTGGYTEAFF.